This passage covers 9 T cell receptor beta chains from one sample sequenced in a study of blood T cells in healthy people across ages. For the second PCR, which ran for about 6 to 11 cycles, a sample-barcoded 5' primer and a J-beta primer mix were used. TCRdb independently ran MiXCR on the 5' RACE reads; one entry per CDR3 protein. The data hold approximately 1.5 million distinct CDR3 sequences, with about 35% observed a single time. The sample taken for sequencing was blood. These TCRs come from a woman aged 25-40 years in good health.

The rearrangement uses TRBV7-2 and TRBJ1-4; D not certain. CDR3 length equals 12 residues. The germline gives CDR1 SGHTA, CDR2 FQGNSA. With 10 bases removed from V and 8 bases from J, the gap between germline ends came to 14 bases. The CDR3 here is CATRAGGEKLFF. CDR3 DNA sequence: TGTGCCACCCGGGCGGGAGGGGAAAAACTGTTTTTT.

This clonotype has only a few counts. V and J are TRBV18 and TRBJ1-1; TRBD1 might be the D (6 bases). The CDR3 length is 13 residues. Trimming cost V 2 bases and J 6 bases, with 10 bases left between them. The V gene's germline CDR1 is KGHSH and CDR2 LQKENI. CDR3 loop: CASSPDRQAEAFF. The CDR3 nucleotides are TGTGCCAGCTCACCAGACAGACAGGCTGAAGCTTTCTTT. Together with reference TRBV18 and TRBJ1-1, the CDR3 gives the full variable domain: NAGVMQNPRHLVRRRGQEARLRCSPMKGHSHVYWYRQLPEEGLKFMVYLQKENIIDESGMPKERFSAEFPKEGPSILRIQQVVRGDSAAYFCASSPDRQAEAFFGQGTRLTVV.

V gene TRBV10-3 combines with J gene TRBJ1-5, with D uncertain. Between the trimmed V and J ends, which lost 0 bases and 7 bases, there was a span of 13 bases. The CDR3 contains 15 residues. Germline V gene data show CDR1 as ENHRY and CDR2 as SYGVKD. DNA of the CDR3: TGTGCCATCAGTGAGTCGGGTGGGAGCGAACAGCCCCAGCATTTT. Amino acids: CAISESGGSEQPQHF.

This clonotype showed up just a few times. V and J are TRBV3-1 and TRBJ1-2; D gene uncertain. Germline loops: CDR1 LGHDT, CDR2 YNNKEL (reference sequence). The CDR3 is 15 residues long. Trimming left V 0 bases short and J 3 bases short, with 11 bases between. The CDR3 spells CASSQEGAGYYGYTF. CDR3 nucleotides: TGTGCCAGCAGCCAAGAAGGAGCAGGCTACTATGGCTACACCTTC.

The chain is built from TRBV27 and TRBJ2-2; the D gene could be TRBD1 or TRBD2 (5 bases each). The CDR3 is 17 amino acids. Per the germline V gene, CDR1 is MNHEY and CDR2 is SMNVEV (reference sequence). Trimming removed 8 bases at V and 8 bases at J, with 27 bases between. The CDR3 here is CASSGTYYSTLPGELFF. The DNA for the CDR3 is TGTGCCAGCTCGGGGACCTATTATAGCACACTACCAGGGGAGCTGTTTTTT.

The V gene is TRBV11-2, the J gene TRBJ2-1, with TRBD2 matching 9 bases. Unmatched junction bases numbered 12, after V lost 5 bases and J lost 7 bases. CDR1 SGHAT and CDR2 FQNNGV come from the germline V gene. The CDR3 sequence is 16 residues long. The CDR3 DNA follows: TGTGCCAGCAGCCTTCCTGTAGCGGGAGTGGAGAATGAGCAGTTCTTC. This gives the protein CASSLPVAGVENEQFF.

The chain combines TRBV6-5 with TRBJ2-4; D not certain. The end of the DNA aligns better with TRBJ2-7, so the J call may be wrong. There are 14 residues in the CDR3. CDR1 is MNHEY and CDR2 is SVGAGI in the germline V gene. As DNA, the CDR3 is TGTGCCAGCCTATCGCCCGGCCTCAAGGCCGAGCAGTACTTC. Encoded protein: CASLSPGLKAEQYF.

This chain uses TRBV18 with TRBJ2-7; D not resolved. Germline V gene lookup returns CDR1 KGHSH and CDR2 LQKENI. Trimming left V 3 bases short and J 5 bases short, with 11 bases between. This CDR3 has 13 residues. CDR3 protein: CASSPKGENEQYF. CDR3 nucleotides: TGTGCCAGCTCACCCAAGGGTGAGAACGAGCAGTACTTC. The full variable domain, completed using reference TRBV18 and TRBJ2-7, is NAGVMQNPRHLVRRRGQEARLRCSPMKGHSHVYWYRQLPEEGLKFMVYLQKENIIDESGMPKERFSAEFPKEGPSILRIQQVVRGDSAAYFCASSPKGENEQYFGPGTRLTVT.

This clonotype was detected a few times. V usage is TRBV7-9 and J usage is TRBJ2-1; no clear D. The CDR3 loop spans 14 amino acids. Germline V gene sequence: CDR1 SEHNR, CDR2 FQNEAQ (reference sequence). V was cut by 5 bases and J by 2 bases, with 10 bases left in between. The CDR3 reads CASSPSLPYNEQFF. The CDR3 DNA follows: TGTGCCAGCAGCCCTTCCCTCCCCTACAATGAGCAGTTCTTC.